The present TCR beta chain was sequenced within a study of blood T cell repertoires in COVID-19. For the study at large: Samples representing acute and convalescent COVID-19 were sourced from the United States, Italy and Spain. T cells, B-cell-depleted T cells, or PBMCs provided the cDNA or gDNA that served as material.

This CDR3 has 15 residues. The germline V gene has CDR1 MNHEY and CDR2 SVGEGT. The J segment lost 7 bases and the V segment lost 7 bases, leaving 8 bases of the junction unmatched. In the original analysis: Scientists estimated how many nucleated cells there were by amplifying reference gene primers. Assay: immunoSEQ multiplex PCR; the TCRdb copy retains only in-frame clones and omits some. V and J calls and clone size are given by that table; D and trimming were obtained from the DNA. The table has about 270,000 clones, approximately 86% seen once. Sequenced sample: peripheral blood. The sequence came from a woman younger than 35 with acute or convalescent COVID-19. V and J are TRBV6-2 or TRBV6-3 and TRBJ2-1; 12 bases map to TRBD2. This CDR3 reads CASIPSGRAGNEQFF. CDR3 coding DNA: TGTGCCAGCATCCCTAGCGGGAGGGCCGGGAATGAGCAGTTCTTC.